This T cell receptor beta chain was sequenced in a study of PD-1 blockade in classical Hodgkin lymphoma. Exposure to brentuximab vedotin varied, and each patient had relapsed following autologous stem cell transplantation. Isolation of CD4+ T cells from thawed PBMCs was performed by magnetic negative selection. Per the germline V gene, CDR1 is LGHNA and CDR2 is YSLEER. CDR3 size: 16 residues. J was trimmed by 6 bases and V by 4 bases; bases with no gene match: 8. This clone was recorded once. Clones were sequenced by immunoSEQ multiplex PCR, and TCRdb holds only the in-frame ones, with some missing. The repertoire holds tens of thousands of clones, less than 90% seen once, with more than 1.5% in the top ten.

The sequence came from a human donor with classical Hodgkin lymphoma. The sequenced sample was CD4+ T cells from blood, obtained at baseline. The rearrangement joins TRBV4-3 to TRBJ2-2; 10 bases map to TRBD1. CDR3 sequence: CASSPWTGGYAGELFF. CDR3 nucleotides: TGCGCCAGCAGCCCGTGGACAGGGGGTTACGCCGGGGAGCTGTTTTTT.